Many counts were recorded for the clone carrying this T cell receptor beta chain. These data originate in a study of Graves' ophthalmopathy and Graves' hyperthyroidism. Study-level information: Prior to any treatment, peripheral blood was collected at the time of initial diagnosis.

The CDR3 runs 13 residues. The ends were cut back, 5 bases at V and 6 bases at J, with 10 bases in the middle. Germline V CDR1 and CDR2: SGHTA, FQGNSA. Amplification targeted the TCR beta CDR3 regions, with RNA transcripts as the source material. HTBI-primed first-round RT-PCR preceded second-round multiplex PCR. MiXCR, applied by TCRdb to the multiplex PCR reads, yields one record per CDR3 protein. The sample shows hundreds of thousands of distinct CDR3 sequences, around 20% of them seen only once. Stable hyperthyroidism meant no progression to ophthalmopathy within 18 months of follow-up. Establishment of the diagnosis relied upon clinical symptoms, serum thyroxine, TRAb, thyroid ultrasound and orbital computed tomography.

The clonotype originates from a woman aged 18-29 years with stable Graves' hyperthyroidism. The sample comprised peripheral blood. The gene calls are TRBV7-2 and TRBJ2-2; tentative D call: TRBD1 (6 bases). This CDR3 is CASSSNRAGELFF. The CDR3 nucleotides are TGTGCCAGCAGCAGCAACAGGGCCGGGGAGCTGTTTTTT.